The T cell receptor (beta chain) under discussion was sequenced for a study of graft-versus-host responses after intestinal transplantation. Overall study context: Anti-thymocyte globulin served as induction for all recipients, who then took tacrolimus and steroids for approximately three years.

Sequencing was performed with immunoSEQ multiplex PCR; in TCRdb, only in-frame clones are kept and a portion is missing. This table has fewer than 120,000 clones, 93% appearing once. Turning to this clone: Its antigen is as yet unknown.

Whole-study results and caveats: Analysis identified GvH clones in recipient marrow, with some appearing first in ileum or blood. Clonal ratios of graft-versus-host to host-versus-graft in allografts were high for patients exhibiting graft-donor T cell macrochimerism.

Germline assignment: CDR1 KGHSH and CDR2 LQKENI. The CDR3 is 12 residues long. The germline V and J ends were trimmed by 2 bases and 2 bases, with 4 bases remaining between them. The sample was unstimulated CD8+ T cells sorted from spleen or lymph node cells, taken before intestinal transplant. The rearrangement uses TRBV18 and TRBJ2-7; no reliable D call. This receptor was obtained from a human donor who received an intestinal transplant. The CDR3 bases are TGTGCCAGCTCACCAGGAACCTACGAGCAGTACTTC. Residues: CASSPGTYEQYF. Full variable domain (remainder filled in from reference TRBV18 and TRBJ2-7): NAGVMQNPRHLVRRRGQEARLRCSPMKGHSHVYWYRQLPEEGLKFMVYLQKENIIDESGMPKERFSAEFPKEGPSILRIQQVVRGDSAAYFCASSPGTYEQYFGPGTRLTVT.